This TCR beta chain was recorded in a study of T cell responses to AZD1222 COVID-19 vaccine. Study at large: Doses given second, at about 4 or about 12 weeks, were pooled. Findings and caveats of the study: CD4 TCRs associated with vaccination spanned spike, dominating at 160-218 and 743-854. There were repertoire samples only from the period after the peak T cell response.

V lost 4 bases to trimming and J lost 5 bases, with 10 bases between them. Germline assignment: CDR1 LNHDA and CDR2 SQIVND (reference sequence). There are 13 residues in the CDR3. Profiled with immunoSEQ multiplex PCR; TCRdb holds only in-frame clones, not every one. Seen here are some 150,000 clones, around nine tenths observed once, and the top ten hold approximately 5.3%. Notes on this clone: Its target is not known.

The rearrangement joins TRBV19 to TRBJ2-3, with D uncertain. The source was peripheral blood, collected on day 0 of AZD1222 vaccination. The receptor's source is an adult in good health. CDR3 sequence reads: CASSNRMVDTQYF. Written as DNA, the CDR3 is TGTGCCAGTAGTAATCGGATGGTAGATACGCAGTATTTT. Supplemented by reference TRBV19 and TRBJ2-3, the full variable domain reads DGGITQSPKYLFRKEGQNVTLSCEQNLNHDAMYWYRQDPGQGLRLIYYSQIVNDFQKGDIAEGYSVSREKKESFPLTVTSAQKNPTAFYLCASSNRMVDTQYFGPGTRLTVL.